This T cell receptor (beta chain) was observed in a study of T cell responses to AZD1222 COVID-19 vaccine. This table comes from immunoSEQ multiplex PCR, and its TCRdb copy is limited to in-frame clones, with some not included. The data contain fewer than 200,000 clones, around 89% of them seen just once; the ten biggest clones take up 4% to 5.5%. The CDR3 consists of 15 residues. J lost 0 bases, V lost 1 base, and 5 bases had no gene match. Germline CDR1 GTSNPN, CDR2 SVGIG (reference sequence). The receptor was derived from an adult who received the AZD1222 COVID-19 vaccine. This sequence joins TRBV30 and TRBJ1-1; TRBD1 aligns across 7 bases. The material was peripheral blood, obtained 28 days after the second AZD1222 dose. The CDR3 DNA reads TGTGCCTGGAGTGCGACAGGGCGGGTGAACACTGAAGCTTTCTTT. Translated, it gives CAWSATGRVNTEAFF.